The clone carrying this TCR beta chain was recorded once. The data stem from a study of blood T cell repertoires in COVID-19. Study information: COVID-19 samples collected from the United States, Italy and Spain covered acute and convalescent phases. PBMCs, B-cell-depleted T cells, or T cells were the source of the cDNA or gDNA that made up the material.

CDR3 length equals 14 residues. The germline V gene encodes CDR1 SGHKS and CDR2 YYEKEE (reference sequence). J was trimmed by 4 bases and V by 5 bases; bases with no gene match: 6. The protocol was immunoSEQ multiplex PCR, while the TCRdb copy is restricted to in-frame clones and leaves out a portion. The sample consists of under 75,000 clones, approximately 92% of them appearing once. The sequenced sample was peripheral blood. This receptor was obtained from a man aged 45-65 years with active COVID-19. The J gene is TRBJ1-2, the V gene TRBV5-5, with 9 bases that match TRBD1. The DNA for the CDR3 is TGTGCCAGCAGAATTCCGGGACAGGGCTATGGCTACACCTTC. Amino acid sequence: CASRIPGQGYGYTF.